This T cell receptor beta chain emerged from a study of control samples from healthy donors and cancer patients. Germline lookup yields CDR1 WSHSY and CDR2 SAAADI. The CDR3 is made up of 13 amino acids. Germline trimming cut 8 bases from V and 3 bases from J; bases unmatched to any gene: 2. Method: immunoSEQ multiplex PCR; TCRdb's copy keeps in-frame clones and lacks some. The table has around 80,000 clones, 94% seen once; the top ten hold over 2.5%. This chain links TRBV10-2 with TRBJ1-5, with 9 bases that match TRBD1. The source is a young woman in good health. Sequenced material: blood. The CDR3 loop is CASRDRVNQPQHF. The CDR3 bases are TGCGCCAGCCGGGACAGGGTCAATCAGCCCCAGCATTTT.